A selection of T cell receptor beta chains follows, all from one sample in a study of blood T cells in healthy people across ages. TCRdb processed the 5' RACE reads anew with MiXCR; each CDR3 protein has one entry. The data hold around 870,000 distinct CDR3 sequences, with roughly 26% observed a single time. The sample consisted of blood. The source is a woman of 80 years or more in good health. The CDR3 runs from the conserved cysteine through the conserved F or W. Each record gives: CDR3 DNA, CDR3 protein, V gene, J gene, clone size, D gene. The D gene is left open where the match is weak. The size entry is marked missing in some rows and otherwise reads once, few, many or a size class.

TGTGCCAGCAGTACCAGGACAGGGGGGGAGCAGTACTTC	CASSTRTGGEQYF	TRBV12-3/TRBV12-4	TRBJ2-7	many	TRBD1
TGTGCCAGCAGCTCCGAACGGGGGGATGAGCAGTTCTTC	CASSSERGDEQFF	TRBV7-2	TRBJ2-1	many	TRBD2
TGTGCCAGCAACGACCCGGGACTAGCGACAATGGCAGATACGCAGTATTTT	CASNDPGLATMADTQYF	TRBV7-2	TRBJ2-3	many	TRBD2
TGTGCCAGCAGCCCCGATCGGGCCAACGTCCTGACTTTC	CASSPDRANVLTF	TRBV7-2	TRBJ2-6	-	-
TGTGCCAGCAGTGTTACGAGGGGGGGCCGCGGCACAGATACGCAGTATTTT	CASSVTRGGRGTDTQYF	TRBV6-1	TRBJ2-3	few	-
TGCGCCAGCAGCTTGGCCAGTCAAGGGGGCTGGGAGACCCAGTACTTC	CASSLASQGGWETQYF	TRBV5-1	TRBJ2-5	many	TRBD1
TGTGCCACCAGTGACTGGGGACAGGGGGTAAATGAGCAGTTCTTC	CATSDWGQGVNEQFF	TRBV24-1	TRBJ2-1	-	TRBD1
TGTGCCAGCAGTTCCTTTAGCGGGGGAGAGACCCTGTTCTTC	CASSSFSGGETLFF	TRBV6-2/TRBV6-3	TRBJ2-1	-	TRBD2
TGTGCCAGCAGCCTAGTCCACCGGGGCCGTCGCAGGGAGACCCAGTACTTC	CASSLVHRGRRRETQYF	TRBV7-2	TRBJ2-5	many	-
TGCGCCAGCAGCCGGATCCAGGGGGGCAATGAGCAGTTCTTC	CASSRIQGGNEQFF	TRBV4-3	TRBJ2-1	many	-
TGTGCCAGCAGCCAGCAACTAGCGGGGGGGCGTAATGAGCAGTTCTTC	CASSQQLAGGRNEQFF	TRBV14	TRBJ2-1	many	TRBD2
TGTGCCAGCAGCCAAGCCGGCGGGGGGGCAGTCGGGGAGCTGTTTTTT	CASSQAGGGAVGELFF	TRBV3-1	TRBJ2-2	few	TRBD2
TGTGCCAGCAGCTTGTCTCCTAGCGGGGGCCAAGAGACCCAGTACTTC	CASSLSPSGGQETQYF	TRBV5-5	TRBJ2-5	many	TRBD2
TGTGCCAGCAGCTCCGGACTAGCGGGTGCACTAGGGGAGCAGTTCTTC	CASSSGLAGALGEQFF	TRBV7-6	TRBJ2-1	many	TRBD2
TGCAGCGTTGTCCCGAGGGCGGCGAACACTGAAGCTTTCTTT	CSVVPRAANTEAFF	TRBV29-1	TRBJ1-1	-	-
TGTGCCAGCAGCTTGGTTAGTCGGACAGCATCCTACGAGCAGTACTTC	CASSLVSRTASYEQYF	TRBV5-4	TRBJ2-7	few	-
TGTGCCAGCAGCTTAAGGGAGAGGAATTCACCCCTCCACTTT	CASSLRERNSPLHF	TRBV13	TRBJ1-6	-	-
TGTGCCAGCAGTGAGTTCCAGGGTCAAAATCAGCCCCAGCATTTT	CASSEFQGQNQPQHF	TRBV2	TRBJ1-5	-	-
TGTGCCACCAGTGATCCCGGGTTTGAAGCCCGCAATGAGCAGTTCTTC	CATSDPGFEARNEQFF	TRBV24-1	TRBJ2-1	many	-
TGTGCCAGCAGCCCCCAGGTTTCCGGGGCTAGCTCCTACAATGAGCAGTTCTTC	CASSPQVSGASSYNEQFF	TRBV7-9	TRBJ2-1	many	-
TGCAGTGCTCCCCCCCACAGGGTCGATGAGCAGTTCTTC	CSAPPHRVDEQFF	TRBV20-1	TRBJ2-1	many	-
TGTGCCACCAGATCCGGACTTTGGGACATTCAGTACTTC	CATRSGLWDIQYF	TRBV15	TRBJ2-4	few	-
TGTGCCAGCTTAGTTAAAGCGGTGGGATACACAGATACGCAGTATTTT	CASLVKAVGYTDTQYF	TRBV12-3/TRBV12-4	TRBJ2-3	-	-
TGCAGTGCCAGACAACTCGGGGAAAAACTGTTTTTT	CSARQLGEKLFF	TRBV20-1	TRBJ1-4	-	-
TGTGCCAGCAGCTTAGTTGATATCACCCGTCTAGGCTACACCTTC	CASSLVDITRLGYTF	TRBV7-2	TRBJ1-2	many	-
TGCAGCGTTCTCCTAGCGGTAGGAGCCAAAAACATTCAGTACTTC	CSVLLAVGAKNIQYF	TRBV29-1	TRBJ2-4	-	TRBD2
TGTGCCAGCAGTGGACTAGCGGAGGGCTGCGAGCAGTACTTC	CASSGLAEGCEQYF	TRBV12-3/TRBV12-4	TRBJ2-7	-	TRBD2
TGTGCCAGCAGCCAAGGGGGTCAGAGTGGCTACACCTTC	CASSQGGQSGYTF	TRBV3-1	TRBJ1-2	few	-
TGTGCCAGCAGCTTAGGGTGGGACCGTCCCGAGCAGTACTTC	CASSLGWDRPEQYF	TRBV7-9	TRBJ2-7	once	-
TGTGCCAGCAGTGAGACAGGGTATGGAACTGAAGCTTTCTTT	CASSETGYGTEAFF	TRBV6-5	TRBJ1-1	few	TRBD1
TGCAGTGCTAGTAGGGACAACCAGGCGGGTGGCTACACCTTC	CSASRDNQAGGYTF	TRBV20-1	TRBJ1-2	many	-
TGTGCCAGCAGCCCCCGGGGGGCCCTTAGCTCCTACAATGAGCAGTTCTTC	CASSPRGALSSYNEQFF	TRBV28	TRBJ2-1	many	-
TGCGCCAGCAGCCTAACCGGGACTAGGGCCCATGAGCAGTTCTTC	CASSLTGTRAHEQFF	TRBV4-3	TRBJ2-1	many	TRBD2
TGTGCCAGCAGCCAGGGGGCTTCTTTCAAAATGGGGGCCCAGTACTTC	CASSQGASFKMGAQYF	TRBV3-1	TRBJ2-5	-	-
TGTGCCAGCAGACCGAGACCTAACTATGGCTACACCTTC	CASRPRPNYGYTF	TRBV27	TRBJ1-2	many	-
TGTGCCAGCAGTGGGGGGATACCCTACGAGCAGTACTTC	CASSGGIPYEQYF	TRBV6-2/TRBV6-3	TRBJ2-7	many	-
TGTGCCAGCAGCCCTGTCTCGGGACTCAAGGATGAAAAACTGTTTTTT	CASSPVSGLKDEKLFF	TRBV28	TRBJ1-4	few	-
TGTGCCAGCAGCGGGACAGGGATAAACACAGATACGCAGTATTTT	CASSGTGINTDTQYF	TRBV9	TRBJ2-3	-	TRBD1
TGTGCCAGCTCACTAAGGGGGGGCGCAGGCTACGAGCAGTACTTC	CASSLRGGAGYEQYF	TRBV18	TRBJ2-7	many	-
TGCTACCATGAGGGGGCGGAAGGCTACACCTTC	CYHEGAEGYTF	TRBV20-1	TRBJ1-2	many	TRBD1
TGTGCCAGCAGTTACGGGGACCCTGGGGATCAGCCCCAGCATTTT	CASSYGDPGDQPQHF	TRBV6-6	TRBJ1-5	many	-
TGCGCCAGCAGAGGGTTCTCTCAAGAGACCCAGTACTTC	CASRGFSQETQYF	TRBV5-1	TRBJ2-5	-	-
TGCGCCAGCAGCTTGGCAGGGGGCCCTGGCTACACCTTC	CASSLAGGPGYTF	TRBV5-1	TRBJ1-2	few	TRBD1
TGTGCCAGCGCTCGACAGGGGCGTGAAAAACTGTTTTTT	CASARQGREKLFF	TRBV6-6	TRBJ1-4	-	TRBD1
TGCGCCAGCAGCTCCAACAGTAACACTGAAGCTTTCTTT	CASSSNSNTEAFF	TRBV5-1	TRBJ1-1	-	-
TGTGCCATCGCGAAACGAGTACTTGGCGGGGGCCCCTACAATGAGCAGTTCTTC	CAIAKRVLGGGPYNEQFF	TRBV10-3	TRBJ2-1	-	-
TGCGCCAGCAGGGAGATGGGACAGTTTGAGCAGTTCTTC	CASREMGQFEQFF	TRBV10-2	TRBJ2-1	many	TRBD1
TGTGCCAGCAGCAAAGTATGGGGGGTAAGGGTTTATGAAAAACTGTTTTTT	CASSKVWGVRVYEKLFF	TRBV21-1	TRBJ1-4	few	-
TGCAGTGCTAAACCGGGACAGGGGGCTCGCGGGGAGCTGTTTTTT	CSAKPGQGARGELFF	TRBV20-1	TRBJ2-2	many	TRBD1
TGCAGTCCTGTAGGATTGGCCAAAAACATTCAGTACTTC	CSPVGLAKNIQYF	TRBV20-1	TRBJ2-4	many	-
TGCAGTGCTAAGGCGGGCTCGATTCAGCCCCAGCATTTT	CSAKAGSIQPQHF	TRBV20-1	TRBJ1-5	-	-
TGCAGCGTTAGGGTTGGATACGGCACAGATACGCAGTATTTT	CSVRVGYGTDTQYF	TRBV29-1	TRBJ2-3	-	-
TGCGCCAGCAGCCAAATACTAGCGGGAGTGGACGAGCAGTACTTC	CASSQILAGVDEQYF	TRBV4-1	TRBJ2-7	-	TRBD2
TGTGCCAGCTCACCACCGGGCACGCACTATGGCTACACCTTC	CASSPPGTHYGYTF	TRBV18	TRBJ1-2	few	-
TGTGCCAGCAAACCGGGACAGGGGGCCGTATTTTCTCGTGCAAACATTCAGTACTTC	CASKPGQGAVFSRANIQYF	TRBV6-2/TRBV6-3	TRBJ2-4	-	TRBD1
TGTGCCAGCAGCCCCCACCGGAGCGATGGCTACACCTTC	CASSPHRSDGYTF	TRBV6-5	TRBJ1-2	many	-
TGTGCCGGCAGCCGACAGGGAGGGTCCTACAATGAGCAGTTCTTC	CAGSRQGGSYNEQFF	TRBV27	TRBJ2-1	-	-
TGCGCCAGCAGCCAAGATGGGCAGGGAGGGACCCAGTACTTC	CASSQDGQGGTQYF	TRBV4-1	TRBJ2-5	many	-
TGCAGCGGATACCGGGACAGGTTAAGTGAGCAGTTCTTC	CSGYRDRLSEQFF	TRBV29-1	TRBJ2-1	many	TRBD1
TGTGCCAGCAGTTTTTGGGGGAAGTCCTACAATGGGCAGTTCTTC	CASSFWGKSYNGQFF	TRBV12-3/TRBV12-4	TRBJ2-1	few	-